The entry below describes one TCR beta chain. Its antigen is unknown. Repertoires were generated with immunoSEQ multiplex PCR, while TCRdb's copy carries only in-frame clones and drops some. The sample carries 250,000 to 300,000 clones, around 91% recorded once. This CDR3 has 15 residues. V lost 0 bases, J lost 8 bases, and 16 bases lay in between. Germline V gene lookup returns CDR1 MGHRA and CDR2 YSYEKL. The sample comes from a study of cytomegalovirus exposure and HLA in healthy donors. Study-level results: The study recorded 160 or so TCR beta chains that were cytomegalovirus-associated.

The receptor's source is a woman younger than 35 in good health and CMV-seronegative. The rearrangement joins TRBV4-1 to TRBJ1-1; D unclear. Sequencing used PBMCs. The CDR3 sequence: CASSQDAPGQTEAFF. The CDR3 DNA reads TGCGCCAGCAGCCAAGATGCCCCTGGGCAAACAGAAGCTTTCTTT.